These 19 T cell receptor beta chains came from one sample sequenced in a study of beta chain features in type 1 diabetes. General study results and limits: When Type 1 diabetes patients were examined, their TCRB CDR3s proved moderately but significantly shorter in all four CD4+ subsets.

Their antigens remain unidentified. Sequenced material consisted of expressed TCRB transcripts (all of the isolated RNA was reverse transcribed). TCRdb's copy holds only in-frame clones and misses some; the assay was immunoSEQ multiplex PCR. The sample includes some 360,000 clones, around 10% of them seen just once. The sequenced material came from central memory CD4+ T cells from blood. These receptors originate from a man aged 25-40 years with type 1 diabetes.

V and J are TRBV18 and TRBJ1-2, with D tentatively TRBD1 (6 bases). V was trimmed by 2 bases and J by 7 bases, leaving 14 bases between them. Germline V gene lookup returns CDR1 KGHSH and CDR2 LQKENI. CDR3 length: 14 amino acids. CDR3 bases: TGTGCCAGCTCACCATTACAGGGTACGGCTGGCTACACCTTC. This sequence encodes CASSPLQGTAGYTF.

Only a few counts were recorded for this clone. V usage is TRBV29-1 and J usage is TRBJ2-1; 7 bases are shared with TRBD2. The CDR3 length is 12 residues. Looked up from germline, CDR1 is SQVTM and CDR2 is ANQGSEA. The junction had 6 bases not matched to a gene; V was cut back by 7 bases and J by 6 bases. CDR3 protein: CSAERDFNEQFF. As DNA, the CDR3 is TGCAGCGCCGAGCGGGACTTCAATGAGCAGTTCTTC.

The rearrangement links TRBV5-1 to TRBJ1-4; 8 bases match TRBD1. The CDR3 spans 16 residues. CDR1 SGHRS and CDR2 YFSETQ come from the germline V gene. V lost 4 bases to trimming and J lost 4 bases; unmatched junction nucleotides: 9. CDR3 in DNA: TGCGCCAGCAGCCTAAGCGGACAGGGACATAATGAAAAACTGTTTTTT. As protein: CASSLSGQGHNEKLFF.

This clone was detected ten times or more. CDR3 region: CASSLMVGLAKNIQYF. The CDR3 region has the DNA TGTGCCAGCAGCTTAATGGTGGGATTAGCCAAAAACATTCAGTACTTC. The chain combines TRBV7-2 with TRBJ2-4; D remains ambiguous. Germline values: CDR1 SGHTA, CDR2 FQGNSA. The CDR3 consists of 16 residues. V lost 2 bases, J lost 0 bases, and 11 bases lay in between.

This clone was observed a handful of times. The V gene is TRBV11-3, the J gene TRBJ2-1; 7 nucleotides align to TRBD1. Germline V gives CDR1 SGHNT, CDR2 YENEEA. The CDR3 is 14 amino acids. The ends lost 5 bases at V and 5 bases at J; junction bases unmatched: 6. CDR3 in DNA: TGTGCCAGCAGCGGCCGGGACAGAAACAATGAGCAGTTCTTC. Translating it yields CASSGRDRNNEQFF.

This clone was counted at least ten times. The V and J genes are TRBV6-5 and TRBJ2-5, with D unresolved. Germline assignment: CDR1 MNHEY and CDR2 SVGAGI. The CDR3 spans 14 residues. V dropped 0 bases and J dropped 1 base, with 6 bases sitting between them. The chain's CDR3 is CASSYSVAQETQYF. CDR3 bases: TGTGCCAGCAGTTACTCGGTAGCCCAAGAGACCCAGTACTTC.

J is TRBJ1-1 and V is TRBV9, with D tentatively TRBD1 (6 bases). The CDR3 loop spans 16 amino acids. CDR1 and CDR2 (germline): SGDLS, YYNGEE. V lost 5 bases and J 0 bases, leaving 17 bases between the germline ends. The CDR3 nucleotides are TGTGCCAGCAGGCCACAGGGAGGCGGCATGAACACTGAAGCTTTCTTT. The encoded protein is CASRPQGGGMNTEAFF.

The chain is built from TRBV5-1 and TRBJ2-7; D possibly corresponds to TRBD2 (5 bases). The CDR3 covers 17 residues. Trimming shortened V by 0 bases and J by 2 bases, and 18 bases separated the two germline ends. Per the germline V gene, CDR1 is SGHRS and CDR2 is YFSETQ. CDR3 sequence: CASSLGGFLSGTYEQYF. CDR3 coding DNA: TGCGCCAGCAGCTTGGGGGGATTTCTAAGCGGCACCTACGAGCAGTACTTC.

This clone occurred a few times. V usage is TRBV18 and J usage is TRBJ1-2; D remains ambiguous. The CDR3 runs to 12 residues. Germline CDR1 and CDR2: KGHSH and LQKENI. Trimming pared 3 bases from V and 8 bases from J, leaving 10 bases between. CDR3 sequence reads: CASSPKAGGYTF. CDR3 nucleotide sequence: TGTGCCAGCTCACCCAAGGCCGGGGGCTACACCTTC.

This clone has a count of ten or more. The chain is built from TRBV11-2 and TRBJ1-2, with no clear D. The germline V gene encodes CDR1 SGHAT and CDR2 FQNNGV. The CDR3 covers 13 residues. With 5 bases removed from V and 5 bases from J, the gap between germline ends came to 12 bases. The CDR3 here is CASSGLRTYGYTF. The CDR3 DNA sequence: TGTGCCAGCAGCGGACTTCGTACTTATGGCTACACCTTC.

This clone appeared a few times. This CDR3 is CASSPTGRQGAYEQYF. The CDR3 region has the DNA TGTGCCAGCAGTCCTACCGGGAGACAGGGGGCTTACGAGCAGTACTTC. This chain uses TRBV2 with TRBJ2-7; 10 nucleotides line up with TRBD1. This CDR3 spans 16 amino acids. V lost 5 bases, J lost 4 bases, and 11 bases stayed unmatched. Germline V gene sequence: CDR1 SNHLY, CDR2 FYNNEI.

This clone was counted at least ten times. Other DNA sequences of this sample code for an identical CDR3. V usage is TRBV15 and J usage is TRBJ2-5; D uncertain. Germline CDR1 LNHNV, CDR2 YYDKDF (reference sequence). The length of the CDR3 is 13 residues. Deletions cut 2 bases from V and 1 base from J, with 5 bases between. CDR3 sequence reads: CATSRQAQETQYF. The CDR3 coding sequence is TGTGCCACCAGCAGACAAGCCCAAGAGACCCAGTACTTC.

The CDR3 DNA sequence: TGTGCCAGCAGTTTAGTAGGGGACAGGACCTCCTACGAGCAGTACTTC. Its translation: CASSLVGDRTSYEQYF. J is TRBJ2-7 and V is TRBV28; 8 nucleotides agree with TRBD1. V shed 2 bases and J 0 bases; nucleotides not matched to a gene: 6. The length of the CDR3 is 16 residues. Germline values: CDR1 MDHEN, CDR2 SYDVKM. Drawing the rest from reference TRBV28 and TRBJ2-7, the complete variable domain is DVKVTQSSRYLVKRTGEKVFLECVQDMDHENMFWYRQDPGLGLRLIYFSYDVKMKEKGDIPEGYSVSREKKERFSLILESASTNQTSMYLCASSLVGDRTSYEQYFGPGTRLTVT.

The CDR3 DNA reads as TGCAGCGTTGCAGTAGGCAGGGGGCAGAGCGAGCAGTACTTC. Encoded protein: CSVAVGRGQSEQYF. This chain links TRBV29-1 with TRBJ2-7; 8 bases map to TRBD1. The V gene's germline CDR1 is SQVTM and CDR2 ANQGSEA. Trimming removed 4 bases from V and 6 bases from J; junction bases left unmatched: 11. The CDR3 is 14 amino acids.

This chain connects TRBV7-2 to TRBJ2-3; TRBD1 or TRBD2 may be the D gene (5 bases each). With 5 bases removed from V and 4 bases from J, the gap between germline ends came to 19 bases. Germline loops: CDR1 SGHTA, CDR2 FQGNSA. The CDR3 covers 16 residues. For the CDR3, the DNA is TGTGCCAGCAGCCCCCACGGACGGGGCAATGCAGATACGCAGTATTTT. As protein: CASSPHGRGNADTQYF. The full variable domain, with the rest looked up from reference TRBV7-2 and TRBJ2-3, is GAGVSQSPSNKVTEKGKDVELRCDPISGHTALYWYRQSLGQGLEFLIYFQGNSAPDKSGLPSDRFSAERTGGSVSTLTIQRTQQEDSAVYLCASSPHGRGNADTQYFGPGTRLTVL.

This clone was seen a handful of times. The chain employs TRBV18 and TRBJ2-7; no definite D call. Per the germline V gene, CDR1 is KGHSH and CDR2 is LQKENI. Trimming left V 5 bases short and J 4 bases short, with 9 bases between. The length of the CDR3 is 12 residues. The CDR3 nucleotides are TGTGCCAGCTCATCTTCAGAGTACGAGCAGTACTTC. It translates to CASSSSEYEQYF.

This sequence joins TRBV7-2 and TRBJ2-5; 7 nucleotides align to TRBD1. This CDR3 comprises 14 residues. Germline CDR1 is SGHTA and CDR2 is FQGNSA. V dropped 5 bases and J dropped 0; count of bases not matched to a gene: 3. The CDR3 spells CASSRGQNQETQYF. CDR3 DNA sequence: TGTGCCAGCAGCCGGGGACAGAACCAAGAGACCCAGTACTTC.

The chain uses TRBV27 and TRBJ1-1, with TRBD1 matching 9 bases. The length of the CDR3 is 14 residues. The junction had 4 bases not matched to a gene; V was cut back by 0 bases and J by 8 bases. Germline V gene lookup returns CDR1 MNHEY and CDR2 SMNVEV (reference sequence). This chain's CDR3 is CASSLSSTGGEAFF. CDR3 coding DNA: TGTGCCAGCAGTTTATCGTCGACAGGGGGAGAAGCTTTCTTT.

This clone was detected only a few times. This chain joins TRBV2 and TRBJ2-1; 9 bases align to TRBD2. The CDR3 is 15 amino acids. V lost 4 bases to trimming and J lost 9 bases; unmatched junction nucleotides: 10. The germline V gene has CDR1 SNHLY and CDR2 FYNNEI. CDR3 residues: CASSAALAGYGEQFF. The CDR3 DNA reads as TGTGCCAGCAGTGCCGCACTAGCGGGTTACGGTGAGCAGTTCTTC.